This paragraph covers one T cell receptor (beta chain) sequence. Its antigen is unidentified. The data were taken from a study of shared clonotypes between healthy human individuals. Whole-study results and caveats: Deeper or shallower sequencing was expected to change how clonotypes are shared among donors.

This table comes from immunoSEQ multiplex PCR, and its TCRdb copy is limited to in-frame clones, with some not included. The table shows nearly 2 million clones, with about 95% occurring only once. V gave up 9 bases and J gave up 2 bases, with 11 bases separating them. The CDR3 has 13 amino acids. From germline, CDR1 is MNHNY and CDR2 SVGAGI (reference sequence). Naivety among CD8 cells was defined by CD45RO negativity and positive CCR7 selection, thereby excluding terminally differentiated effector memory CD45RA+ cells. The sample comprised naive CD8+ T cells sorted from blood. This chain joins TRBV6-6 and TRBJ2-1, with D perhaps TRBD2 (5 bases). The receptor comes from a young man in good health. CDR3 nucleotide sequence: TGTGCCAGTTCAGCGGAAACCTACAATGAGCAGTTCTTC. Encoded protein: CASSAETYNEQFF.